Reported below is one TCR beta chain. TCRdb's table, derived via immunoSEQ multiplex PCR, lists solely in-frame clones and lacks some. The table includes around 23,000 clones, around three quarters detected once. The data derive from a study of blood T cell repertoires in COVID-19. About the study: In each case, the material was cDNA or gDNA derived from T cells, B-cell-depleted T cells, or PBMCs.

The CDR3 contains 13 residues. The germline V gene has CDR1 KGHDR and CDR2 SFDVKD. The J segment lost 3 bases and the V segment lost 2 bases, leaving 0 bases of the junction unmatched. The receptor comes from an elderly woman with acute or convalescent COVID-19. The chain carries TRBV24-1 and TRBJ2-7; 7 bases fit TRBD1. Sequenced sample: peripheral blood. The CDR3 region is CATSDSGGYEQYF. For the CDR3, the DNA is TGTGCCACCAGTGATTCAGGGGGCTACGAGCAGTACTTC.